Listed here are 14 T cell receptor beta chains from one sample, sequenced in a study of chemoradiotherapy in HPV16-positive cancers. Here immunoSEQ multiplex PCR was the method, and the copy in TCRdb shows in-frame clones only, minus some. The sample has about 32,000 clones, roughly 78% seen once. The sequencing used blood, collected from a patient who underwent chemoradiotherapy. These receptors were collected from a human donor with HPV-associated anogenital cancer.

This chain connects TRBV4-1 to TRBJ2-7; D might be TRBD1 (5 bases). Trimming stripped 0 bases from V and 0 bases from J, with 12 bases between. CDR1 and CDR2 (germline): MGHRA, YSYEKL. The CDR3 has 16 residues. CDR3 bases: TGCGCCAGCAGCCAAGATGGCGCAGGGCTCTCCTACGAGCAGTACTTC. This codes for CASSQDGAGLSYEQYF.

This chain joins TRBV7-8 and TRBJ1-1; 7 bases align to TRBD1. The CDR3 runs 15 residues. Germline CDR1 and CDR2: SGHVS and FQNEAQ. The V segment lost 3 bases and the J segment 1 base; nucleotides outside the gene matches: 5. DNA of the CDR3: TGTGCCAGCAGCTTCCGACAGGGCACGAACACTGAAGCTTTCTTT. Its protein is CASSFRQGTNTEAFF. The full variable domain, rest sourced from reference TRBV7-8 and TRBJ1-1, is GAGVSQSPRYKVAKRGQDVALRCDPISGHVSLFWYQQALGQGPEFLTYFQNEAQLDKSGLPSDRFFAERPEGSVSTLKIQRTQQEDSAVYLCASSFRQGTNTEAFFGQGTRLTVV.

J is TRBJ2-6 and V is TRBV2; D gene unclear. Deletions cut 5 bases from V and 4 bases from J, with 12 bases between. Germline lookup yields CDR1 SNHLY and CDR2 FYNNEI. The CDR3 runs to 15 residues. CDR3 sequence: CASSQYPGGANVLTF. CDR3 DNA: TGTGCCAGCAGTCAATATCCCGGAGGGGCCAACGTCCTGACTTTC. The full variable domain, completed using reference TRBV2 and TRBJ2-6, is EPEVTQTPSHQVTQMGQEVILRCVPISNHLYFYWYRQILGQKVEFLVSFYNNEISEKSEIFDDQFSVERPDGSNFTLKIRSTKLEDSAMYFCASSQYPGGANVLTFGAGSRLTVL.

J is TRBJ1-6 and V is TRBV6-1, with TRBD1 as a possible D gene (6 bases). V was cut by 7 bases and J by 11 bases, with 21 bases left in between. The CDR3 runs to 15 residues. Germline V gives CDR1 MNHNS, CDR2 SASEGT. The CDR3, as DNA: TGTGCCAGCACAACCTTAGACAGGTCCGTTGCACCCCTCCACTTT. Translated, it gives CASTTLDRSVAPLHF.

V and J are TRBV18 and TRBJ2-1; TRBD1 agrees at 8 bases. Unmatched junction bases numbered 2, after V lost 3 bases and J lost 10 bases. Germline lookup yields CDR1 KGHSH and CDR2 LQKENI. CDR3 length: 12 residues. The CDR3, as DNA: TGTGCCAGCTCACCCAGGGGGCGAGAGCAGTTCTTC. This translates into CASSPRGREQFF.

This chain connects TRBV27 to TRBJ2-1; D possibly corresponds to TRBD2 (7 bases). The V and J ends lost 0 bases and 2 bases respectively, with 11 bases between them. Germline V gene data show CDR1 as MNHEY and CDR2 as SMNVEV (reference sequence). The CDR3 extends over 16 amino acids. Here the CDR3 reads CASSLSPGGAYNEQFF. CDR3 bases: TGTGCCAGCAGTTTATCTCCGGGGGGCGCCTACAATGAGCAGTTCTTC.

This clone was counted a few times. This chain joins TRBV7-2 and TRBJ2-6; D possibly corresponds to TRBD1 (6 bases). The CDR3 loop spans 16 amino acids. Trimming shortened V by 11 bases and J by 0 bases, and 17 bases separated the two germline ends. Germline loops: CDR1 SGHTA, CDR2 FQGNSA. The CDR3 region has the DNA TGTGCCCTACCGGGACAAGGAAACTCTGGGGCCAACGTCCTGACTTTC. This sequence encodes CALPGQGNSGANVLTF.

The V and J genes are TRBV7-9 and TRBJ2-3, with D unclear. This CDR3 has 15 amino acids. Germline V gene data show CDR1 as SEHNR and CDR2 as FQNEAQ (reference sequence). V was shortened by 5 bases and J by 4 bases, with 16 bases between the two germline ends. Here the CDR3 DNA reads TGTGCCAGCAGCGCCGCCGTGAGGCCTCCAGATACGCAGTATTTT. It yields the protein CASSAAVRPPDTQYF.

The V gene is TRBV30, the J gene TRBJ1-5; 9 bases line up with TRBD1. Trimming removed 2 bases from V and 4 bases from J; junction bases left unmatched: 3. CDR1 is GTSNPN and CDR2 is SVGIG in the germline V gene (reference sequence). This CDR3 comprises 14 residues. CDR3 in amino acids: CAWSRDRVNQPQHF. The CDR3 nucleotides read TGTGCCTGGAGTCGGGACAGGGTAAATCAGCCCCAGCATTTT.

Written as DNA, the CDR3 is TGTGCCAGCAGCTTAGACGGCAGCTACGAGCAGTACTTC. This gives the protein CASSLDGSYEQYF. The chain employs TRBV7-2 and TRBJ2-7; D is uncertain. Trimming took 1 base from V and 3 from J, leaving 7 bases between them. Per the germline V gene, CDR1 is SGHTA and CDR2 is FQGNSA. This CDR3 spans 13 amino acids.

This clone was detected only once. The V call is TRBV7-7, the J call TRBJ1-5; 8 bases line up with TRBD1. After removal of 5 bases from V and 6 bases from J, the junction contained 3 bases not matched to a gene. Germline V gene sequence: CDR1 SSHAT, CDR2 FNYEAQ (reference sequence). The CDR3 is 13 residues long. The CDR3 DNA follows: TGTGCCAGCAGCCCGGGGACAGGTCAGCCCCAGCATTTT. It yields the protein CASSPGTGQPQHF.

The genes are TRBV10-3 and TRBJ2-1; D unresolved. CDR1 is ENHRY and CDR2 is SYGVKD in the germline V gene. The V end lost 2 bases, the J end lost 12 bases, and 17 bases lay between the germline ends. The CDR3 totals 14 residues. The CDR3 region is CAISEGGNGLRQFF. CDR3 coding DNA: TGTGCCATCAGTGAGGGTGGTAACGGCCTTCGGCAGTTCTTC.

The chain links TRBV7-9 to TRBJ2-1; D is perhaps TRBD2 (6 bases). This CDR3 has 14 amino acids. CDR1 is SEHNR, CDR2 FQNEAQ, per germline (reference sequence). V dropped 2 bases and J dropped 5 bases, with 10 bases sitting between them. In nucleotides, the CDR3 is TGTGCCAGCAGCTTACGGGAGCTAAACAATGAGCAGTTCTTC. It translates to CASSLRELNNEQFF.

The V call is TRBV5-1, the J call TRBJ2-2; 9 bases line up with TRBD1. V dropped 0 bases and J dropped 6; count of bases not matched to a gene: 3. Germline V CDR1 and CDR2: SGHRS, YFSETQ. This CDR3 spans 15 amino acids. The CDR3 is CASSLAGTGSGELFF. In DNA form, the CDR3 reads TGCGCCAGCAGCTTGGCCGGGACAGGGTCCGGGGAGCTGTTTTTT.